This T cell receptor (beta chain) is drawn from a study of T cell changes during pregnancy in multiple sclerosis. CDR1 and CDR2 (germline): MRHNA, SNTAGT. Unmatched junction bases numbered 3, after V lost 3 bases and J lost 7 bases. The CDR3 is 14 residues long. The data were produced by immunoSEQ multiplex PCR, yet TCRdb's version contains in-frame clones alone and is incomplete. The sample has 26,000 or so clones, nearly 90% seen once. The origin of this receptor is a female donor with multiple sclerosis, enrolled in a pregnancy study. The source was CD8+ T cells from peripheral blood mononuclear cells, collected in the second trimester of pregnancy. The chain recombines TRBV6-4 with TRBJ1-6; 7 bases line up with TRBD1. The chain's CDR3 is CASSESQGNSPLHF. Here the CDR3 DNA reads TGTGCCAGCAGTGAATCACAGGGGAATTCACCCCTCCACTTT.